This T cell receptor beta chain originates from a study of long-term antiretroviral therapy in people with HIV. There are 16 residues in the CDR3. After removal of 0 bases from V and 8 bases from J, the junction contained 11 bases not matched to a gene. The germline V gene encodes CDR1 LGHNA and CDR2 YSLEER. Regarding this clone: Its antigen remains unidentified.

The assay used was immunoSEQ (version v3.0), run at survey level. Sequenced by immunoSEQ multiplex PCR; TCRdb stores in-frame clones only, minus some. The sample includes nearly 25,000 clones, roughly 88% of them seen just once. Study findings and constraints: Clones expanded before ART dominated the repertoire at all time points. Blood obtained between the mid-2000s and the late 2010s may reflect older ART regimens.

This TCR came from a man aged 45 to 65 with HIV. Source: unsorted PBMCs, taken 3 years after starting antiretroviral therapy. The chain uses TRBV4-3 and TRBJ1-2; 8 bases are a match to TRBD1. The CDR3: CASSQDLLGRGQGYTF. The CDR3, as DNA: TGCGCCAGCAGCCAAGATCTCCTCGGCAGGGGGCAAGGCTACACCTTC.